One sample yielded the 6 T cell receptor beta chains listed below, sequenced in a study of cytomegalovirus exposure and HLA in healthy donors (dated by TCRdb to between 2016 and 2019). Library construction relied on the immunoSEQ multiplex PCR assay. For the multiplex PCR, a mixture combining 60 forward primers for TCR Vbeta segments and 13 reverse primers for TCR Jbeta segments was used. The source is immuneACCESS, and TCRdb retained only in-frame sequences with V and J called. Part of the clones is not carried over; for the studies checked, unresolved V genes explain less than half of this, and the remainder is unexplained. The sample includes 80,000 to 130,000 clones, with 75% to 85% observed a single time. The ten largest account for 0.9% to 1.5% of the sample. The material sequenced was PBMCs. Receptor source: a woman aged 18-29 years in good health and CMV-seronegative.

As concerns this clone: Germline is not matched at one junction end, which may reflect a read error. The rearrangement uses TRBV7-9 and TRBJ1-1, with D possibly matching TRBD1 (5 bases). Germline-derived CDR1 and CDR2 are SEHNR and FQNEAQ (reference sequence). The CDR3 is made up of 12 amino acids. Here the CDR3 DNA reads TGTTCCAGCAGTTATCAGGGCACTGAAGCTTTCTTT. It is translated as CSSSYQGTEAFF.

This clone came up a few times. The CDR3 DNA reads TGTGCCAGCAGCTTAGGGGACAGGTTTGCCTACGAGCAGTACTTC. Translation gives CASSLGDRFAYEQYF. This chain links TRBV5-6 with TRBJ2-7, with TRBD1 matching 8 bases. V shed 2 bases, J shed 2 bases, and the junction held 6 bases outside the gene matches. The CDR3 is 15 residues long. The germline V gene has CDR1 SGHDT and CDR2 YYEEEE.

Here the CDR3 reads CASSADWTSGNTIYF. As DNA, the CDR3 is TGTGCCAGCAGCGCGGACTGGACCTCTGGAAACACCATATATTTT. This chain uses TRBV28 with TRBJ1-3; no clear D gene. The CDR3 has 15 amino acids. The V gene's germline CDR1 is MDHEN and CDR2 SYDVKM. V was shortened by 6 bases and J by 0 bases, with 12 bases between the two germline ends.

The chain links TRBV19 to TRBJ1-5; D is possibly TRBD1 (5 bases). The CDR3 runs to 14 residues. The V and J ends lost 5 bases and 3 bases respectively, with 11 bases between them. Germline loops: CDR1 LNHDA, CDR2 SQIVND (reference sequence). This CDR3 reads CASSFTGYNQPQHF. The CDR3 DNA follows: TGTGCCAGTAGTTTCACAGGATACAATCAGCCCCAGCATTTT.

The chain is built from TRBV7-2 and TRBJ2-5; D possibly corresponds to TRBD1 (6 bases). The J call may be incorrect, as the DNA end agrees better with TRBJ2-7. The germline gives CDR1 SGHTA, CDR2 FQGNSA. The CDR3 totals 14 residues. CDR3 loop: CASSSRTVQYEQYF. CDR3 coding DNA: TGTGCCAGCAGCTCGCGGACAGTCCAGTACGAGCAGTACTTC.

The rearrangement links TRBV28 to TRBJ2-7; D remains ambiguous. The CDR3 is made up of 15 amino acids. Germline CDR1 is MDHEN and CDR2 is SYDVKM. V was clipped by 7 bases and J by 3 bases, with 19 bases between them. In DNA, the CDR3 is TGTGCCAGCATTACGAGGAGCAGTCCGAGCTACGAGCAGTACTTC. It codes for CASITRSSPSYEQYF.